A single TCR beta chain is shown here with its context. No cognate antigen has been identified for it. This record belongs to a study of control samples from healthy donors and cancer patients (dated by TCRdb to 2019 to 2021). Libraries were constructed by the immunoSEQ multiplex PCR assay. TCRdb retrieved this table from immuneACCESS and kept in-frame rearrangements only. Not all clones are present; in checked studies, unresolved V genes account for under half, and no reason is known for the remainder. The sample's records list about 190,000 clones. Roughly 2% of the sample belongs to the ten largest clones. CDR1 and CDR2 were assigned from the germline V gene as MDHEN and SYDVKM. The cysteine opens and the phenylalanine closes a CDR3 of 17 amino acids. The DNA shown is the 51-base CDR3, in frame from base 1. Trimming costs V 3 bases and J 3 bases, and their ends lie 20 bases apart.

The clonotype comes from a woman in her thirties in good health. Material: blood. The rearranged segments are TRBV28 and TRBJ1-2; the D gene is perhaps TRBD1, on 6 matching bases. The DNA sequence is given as TGTGCCAGCAGTTTGACAGGATCCAGACCAATGGACTATGGCTACACCTTC. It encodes CASSLTGSRPMDYGYTF.